Below, 19 T cell receptor beta chains from the same sample are listed, as sequenced in a study of blood T cell repertoires in COVID-19. Clones were read by immunoSEQ multiplex PCR, and TCRdb kept only the in-frame ones, dropping some. The table has fewer than 250,000 clones, less than 90% seen once; the top ten hold just under 20%. Sequencing was carried out using peripheral blood. The receptors were gathered from a man aged 25-40 years with active or convalescent COVID-19.

The rearrangement links TRBV29-1 to TRBJ2-2; D is possibly TRBD1 (5 bases). The V end lost 3 bases, the J end lost 1 base, and 12 bases lay between the germline ends. The CDR3 spans 15 residues. From germline, CDR1 is SQVTM and CDR2 ANQGSEA. The CDR3 reads CSVELVQGNTGELFF. DNA for the CDR3: TGCAGCGTTGAGTTGGTGCAGGGGAACACCGGGGAGCTGTTTTTT.

This clone has just one count. The chain combines TRBV19 with TRBJ1-1; D might be TRBD1 (5 bases). Per germline, CDR1 LNHDA and CDR2 SQIVND (reference sequence). This CDR3 is 16 amino acids long. Deletions cut 8 bases from V and 0 bases from J, with 19 bases between. The CDR3 loop is CASGRLLGGMNTEAFF. Here the CDR3 DNA reads TGTGCCAGTGGGCGGTTACTGGGGGGAATGAACACTGAAGCTTTCTTT.

This CDR3 is CASSTNRGSDTQYF. CDR3 DNA sequence: TGTGCCAGCAGCACTAACAGGGGTTCAGATACGCAGTATTTT. The chain is built from TRBV5-4 and TRBJ2-3, with 7 bases that match TRBD1. The J segment lost 4 bases and the V segment lost 4 bases, leaving 6 bases of the junction unmatched. The CDR3 runs 14 residues. Germline V gene data show CDR1 as SGHNT and CDR2 as YYREEE (reference sequence).

This clone appeared a few times. The chain couples TRBV4-1 to TRBJ2-7; 7 bases are shared with TRBD1. CDR1 and CDR2 from the germline V gene are MGHRA and YSYEKL. The CDR3 runs 16 residues. V lost 0 bases, J lost 0 bases, and 5 bases stayed unmatched. Written as DNA, the CDR3 is TGCGCCAGCAGCCAAGAGGGGGACAGTTCCTCCTACGAGCAGTACTTC. Amino acids: CASSQEGDSSSYEQYF.

The V gene is TRBV6-5, the J gene TRBJ1-1; possible D gene TRBD1, 6 bases. Between the trimmed V and J ends, which lost 7 bases and 1 base, there was a span of 10 bases. The CDR3 is 13 residues long. Germline V gives CDR1 MNHEY, CDR2 SVGAGI. The CDR3 region is CASTQQGNTEAFF. CDR3 bases: TGTGCCAGCACCCAACAGGGGAACACTGAAGCTTTCTTT.

The chain employs TRBV19 and TRBJ1-1, with D possibly TRBD1 on 6 matching bases. CDR1 LNHDA and CDR2 SQIVND come from the germline V gene (reference sequence). The V and J ends lost 1 base and 1 base respectively, with 13 bases between them. The CDR3 consists of 16 residues. The CDR3 here is CASSIGPFRGNTEAFF. DNA for the CDR3: TGTGCCAGTAGTATAGGTCCTTTCAGGGGGAACACTGAAGCTTTCTTT.

This chain joins TRBV6-2 or TRBV6-3 and TRBJ1-1; 9 nucleotides line up with TRBD1. The CDR3 sequence is 13 residues long. V trimming: 3 bases; J trimming: 7 bases; junction bases outside the gene matches: 3. The V gene's germline CDR1 is MNHEY and CDR2 SVGEGT. The CDR3 sequence: CASSYLDRGEAFF. CDR3 DNA sequence: TGTGCCAGCAGTTATTTGGACAGGGGTGAAGCTTTCTTT.

The chain is built from TRBV4-2 and TRBJ2-7; D might be TRBD1 (5 bases). The V end lost 0 bases, the J end lost 9 bases, and 24 bases lay between the germline ends. The V gene's germline CDR1 is LGHNA and CDR2 YNFKEQ. The CDR3 totals 17 residues. CDR3: CASSQDQQALGGQRQYF. In nucleotides, the CDR3 is TGTGCCAGCAGCCAAGATCAACAGGCTTTGGGTGGCCAGAGGCAGTACTTC.

This clone was seen just once. This chain uses TRBV9 with TRBJ1-4; tentatively, D is TRBD1 (6 bases). Germline V gives CDR1 SGDLS, CDR2 YYNGEE. The CDR3 runs to 15 residues. The V end was cut by 0 bases, the J end by 8 bases, with 14 bases between. The CDR3 bases are TGTGCCAGCAGCGTAGATCTGGGGGCGAAGGAAAAACTGTTTTTT. Translating gives CASSVDLGAKEKLFF.

The CDR3 DNA reads TGTGCCAGCAGCTCCCGTAGCGGGAGAGCGTACAATGAGCAGTTCTTC. This codes for CASSSRSGRAYNEQFF. V is TRBV11-2 and J is TRBJ2-1, with 9 bases that match TRBD2. V was clipped by 4 bases and J by 4 bases; unmatched bases: 8. The CDR3 has 16 amino acids. The germline V gene has CDR1 SGHAT and CDR2 FQNNGV.

The chain employs TRBV3-1 (or the pseudogene TRBV3-2) and TRBJ1-3, with D perhaps TRBD1 (5 bases). V was shortened by 0 bases and J by 4 bases, with 10 bases between the two germline ends. This CDR3 is 15 amino acids long. CDR1 and CDR2 from the germline V gene are LGHDT and YNNKEL (reference sequence). In DNA, the CDR3 is TGTGCCAGCAGCCAAGATCAGTCAGGGGGAAACACCATATATTTT. Amino acid sequence: CASSQDQSGGNTIYF.

This chain links TRBV18 with TRBJ1-1, with D hard to call. The CDR3 consists of 13 residues. The V and J ends lost 6 bases and 1 base respectively, with 9 bases between them. The germline CDR1 and CDR2 sequences are KGHSH and LQKENI. The chain's CDR3 is CASSLAQNTEAFF. Here the CDR3 DNA reads TGTGCCAGCTCCCTTGCACAGAACACTGAAGCTTTCTTT.

This clone was counted between two and nine times. The genes are TRBV6-2 or TRBV6-3 and TRBJ2-1, with D maybe TRBD2 (6 bases). Germline lookup yields CDR1 MNHEY and CDR2 SVGEGT. V was shortened by 0 bases and J by 3 bases, with 15 bases between the two germline ends. The CDR3 length is 17 residues. The CDR3 nucleotides are TGTGCCAGCAGTTACTCTCCAGCGGGCGGAATCTACAATGAGCAGTTCTTC. It translates to CASSYSPAGGIYNEQFF.

The chain recombines TRBV5-1 with TRBJ2-7; no definite D call. The length of the CDR3 is 15 residues. Germline V CDR1 and CDR2: SGHRS, YFSETQ. The V end lost 0 bases, the J end lost 3 bases, and 13 bases lay between the germline ends. The CDR3 nucleotides read TGCGCCAGCAGCTTGGGGGCCCGCCGATACTACGAGCAGTACTTC. It is translated as CASSLGARRYYEQYF.

This chain uses TRBV3-1 (or the pseudogene TRBV3-2) with TRBJ2-1, with 7 bases fitting TRBD1. The CDR3 has 14 residues. V shed 4 bases and J 3 bases; nucleotides not matched to a gene: 3. Germline values: CDR1 LGHDT, CDR2 YNNKEL (reference sequence). CDR3 loop: CASSLGTVYNEQFF. The CDR3 DNA follows: TGTGCCAGCAGCCTCGGGACAGTCTACAATGAGCAGTTCTTC.

CDR3 amino acids: CASSYSAGAGANVLTF. The CDR3, as DNA: TGTGCCAGCAGTTACTCGGCAGGGGCCGGGGCCAACGTCCTGACTTTC. This chain connects TRBV6-5 to TRBJ2-6; D may be TRBD1 (6 bases). The CDR3 sequence is 16 residues long. Germline CDR1 reads MNHEY; CDR2 reads SVGAGI. Deletions cut 0 bases from V and 4 bases from J, with 10 bases between.

J is TRBJ2-7 and V is TRBV28; D might be TRBD2 (5 bases). Looked up from germline, CDR1 is MDHEN and CDR2 is SYDVKM. Trimming removed 5 bases at V and 6 bases at J, with 17 bases between. This CDR3 contains 14 residues. CDR3 residues: CASSPPEASREQYF. CDR3 in DNA: TGTGCCAGCAGTCCTCCGGAGGCGTCCCGCGAGCAGTACTTC.

This clone has just a few counts. The chain is built from TRBV5-8 and TRBJ2-7, with TRBD2 matching 7 bases. Germline V gene lookup returns CDR1 SGHTS and CDR2 YDEGEE. Losses at the gene ends were 4 bases for V and 2 bases for J; bases not matched to a gene: 12. There are 16 residues in the CDR3. The CDR3 reads CASSNGGLAATYEQYF. CDR3 sequence (DNA): TGTGCCAGCAGCAATGGAGGTCTAGCGGCTACCTACGAGCAGTACTTC.

The chain recombines TRBV13 with TRBJ2-3, with 12 bases matching TRBD2. CDR1 and CDR2 (germline): PRHDT, FYEKMQ (reference sequence). Losses at the gene ends were 6 bases for V and 6 bases for J; bases not matched to a gene: 7. This CDR3 contains 15 residues. This CDR3 reads CASRRLAGVLDTQYF. The CDR3 coding sequence is TGTGCCAGCAGGAGACTAGCGGGGGTGTTGGATACGCAGTATTTT.